The 11 T cell receptor beta chains below were found in one sample sequenced in a study of T cells in Graves' hyperthyroidism and ophthalmopathy. Using RNA transcripts as the source, TCR beta CDR3 regions were amplified. The HTBI primer set drove a first-round RT-PCR of the TCR CDR3. TCRdb processed the multiplex PCR reads anew with MiXCR; each CDR3 protein has one entry. The data contain around 340,000 distinct CDR3 sequences, 20% to 25% of them singletons. The sample was blood. These receptors were obtained from a woman in her 50s with Graves' hyperthyroidism.

This clonotype has more than one count but fewer than ten. A much larger clone lies a single base off, so this may be a read error. This chain connects TRBV11-2 to TRBJ2-1; D possibly uses TRBD1 or TRBD2 (6 bases each). Trimming took 8 bases from V and 12 from J, leaving 14 bases between them. The CDR3 contains 11 residues. Germline assignment: CDR1 SGHAT and CDR2 FQNNGV. CDR3 nucleotide sequence: TGTGCCAGCGGCCCGAAGGGGGGGCAGTTCTTC. It translates to CASGPKGGQFF. Filled out from reference TRBV11-2 and TRBJ2-1, the complete variable domain reads EAGVAQSPRYKIIEKRQSVAFWCNPISGHATLYWYQQILGQGPKLLIQFQNNGVVDDSQLPKDRFSAERLKGVDSTLKIQPAKLEDSAVYLCASGPKGGQFFGPGTRLTVL.

The table lists this clonotype with many counts. This chain uses TRBV12-3 or TRBV12-4 with TRBJ2-7, with TRBD2 identical over 10 bases. The CDR3 length is 14 residues. V lost 5 bases, J lost 5 bases, and 6 bases stayed unmatched. CDR3 bases: TGTGCCAGCAGTCCCGGGACTAGCGTCCACGAGCAGTACTTC. Its protein is CASSPGTSVHEQYF.

This clonotype has just a few counts. As DNA, the CDR3 is TGCAGTGCTAGAGCCGGGACAAAGCTAACTACCCAGTACTTC. Residues: CSARAGTKLTTQYF. The chain combines TRBV20-1 with TRBJ2-5, with a possible D match to TRBD1 (6 bases). Deletions cut 1 base from V and 8 bases from J, with 17 bases between. The CDR3 covers 14 residues. Germline loops: CDR1 DFQATT, CDR2 SNEGSKA (reference sequence).

This clonotype was seen ten or more times. This sequence joins TRBV28 and TRBJ2-3, with D tentatively TRBD2 (6 bases). Germline assignment: CDR1 MDHEN and CDR2 SYDVKM. Trimming removed 10 bases from V and 5 bases from J, with 16 bases in between. The CDR3 loop spans 13 amino acids. The CDR3 is CATVGGTGDTQYF. The CDR3 DNA reads TGTGCCACCGTTGGCGGGACGGGAGATACGCAGTATTTT.

This clonotype was observed many times. V gene TRBV14 combines with J gene TRBJ2-7, with 9 bases lining up with TRBD1. The junction had 10 bases not matched to a gene; V was cut back by 4 bases and J by 6 bases. CDR3 length equals 15 residues. The germline V gene has CDR1 SGHDN and CDR2 FVKESK. CDR3 region: CASSPLDRGRREQYF. Here the CDR3 DNA reads TGTGCCAGCAGCCCATTGGACAGGGGACGACGCGAGCAGTACTTC.

The rearrangement links TRBV28 to TRBJ1-4; 8 bases are shared with TRBD1. CDR1 and CDR2 (germline): MDHEN, SYDVKM. The CDR3 has 15 amino acids. Trimming removed 7 bases from V and 8 bases from J; junction bases left unmatched: 12. CDR3 loop: CASIPAGGTGEKLFF. CDR3 bases: TGTGCCAGCATCCCCGCGGGCGGGACAGGCGAAAAACTGTTTTTT.

Comments on this clonotype: A read error may produce the germline difference seen at one junction end. The chain is built from TRBV5-1 and TRBJ2-3, with TRBD2 identical over 12 bases. This CDR3 is built from 16 residues. Germline assignment: CDR1 SGHRS and CDR2 YFSETQ. The CDR3 DNA is TGTGCCAGCAGCCTACGACTAGCGGGGGAGACAGATACGCAGTATTTT. This translates into CASSLRLAGETDTQYF.

There are a few counts of this clonotype. The chain employs TRBV6-1 and TRBJ1-1; D is uncertain. CDR3 length: 12 amino acids. Trimming left V 8 bases short and J 4 bases short, with 11 bases between. Germline CDR1 is MNHNS and CDR2 is SASEGT. The CDR3 region is CASREVSTEAFF. For the CDR3, the DNA is TGTGCCAGCCGGGAGGTAAGCACTGAAGCTTTCTTT.

This clonotype came up a few times. The chain joins TRBV10-1 to TRBJ1-1, with D unclear. V was pared by 6 bases and J by 10 bases, with 15 bases between. The V gene's germline CDR1 is WNHNN and CDR2 SYGVQD (reference sequence). The CDR3 sequence is 12 residues long. CDR3 residues: CASSPNASPAFF. The CDR3, as DNA: TGCGCCAGCAGCCCGAACGCTTCTCCAGCTTTCTTT.

This clonotype occurred many times. The genes are TRBV3-1 and TRBJ2-3, with D hard to call. CDR1 is LGHDT and CDR2 is YNNKEL in the germline V gene (reference sequence). V was cut by 4 bases and J by 8 bases, with 7 bases left in between. This CDR3 comprises 11 residues. As DNA, the CDR3 is TGTGCCAGCAGCCCCCCGGGTACGCAGTATTTT. This sequence encodes CASSPPGTQYF.

This clonotype was recorded at least ten times. The chain is built from TRBV12-3 or TRBV12-4 and TRBJ1-5; no definite D call. The CDR3 is 13 amino acids. The ends were cut back, 6 bases at V and 6 bases at J, with 12 bases in the middle. Written as DNA, the CDR3 is TGTGCCAGCAGCCCCCGGACCGGTCAGCCCCAGCATTTT. It codes for CASSPRTGQPQHF.